The text below deals with one T cell receptor beta chain. TCR beta VDJ and CDR3 profiling used genomic DNA as template. From the reads, TCRdb called clonotypes with MiXCR, one entry per CDR3 protein. The profile shows hundreds of thousands of distinct CDR3 sequences, around 30% of them singletons. These data are taken from a study of CD8+CD57+ T cells in acquired aplastic anemia. In patients chosen for sequencing, flow cytometry had shown CD8+CD57+ cell expansion. Germline V gene data show CDR1 as SNHLY and CDR2 as FYNNEI. V dropped 7 bases and J dropped 4; count of bases not matched to a gene: 10. The CDR3 length is 15 residues.

The J gene is TRBJ2-3, the V gene TRBV2, with 8 positions matching TRBD2. This receptor was obtained from a human donor with aplastic anemia. The sample consisted of sorted CD4+, CD8+, or CD8+CD57+ T cells (not recorded which) from PBMCs. CDR3 in DNA: TGTGCCAGCATAGCAGCGGGAGTGCATTCAGATACGCAGTATTTT. Translated, it gives CASIAAGVHSDTQYF. The full variable domain, with the rest looked up from reference TRBV2 and TRBJ2-3, is EPEVTQTPSHQVTQMGQEVILRCVPISNHLYFYWYRQILGQKVEFLVSFYNNEISEKSEIFDDQFSVERPDGSNFTLKIRSTKLEDSAMYFCASIAAGVHSDTQYFGPGTRLTVL.